This T cell receptor beta chain derives from a study of blood T cell repertoires in COVID-19. Study context: Acute and convalescent COVID-19 samples came from the United States, Italy and Spain.

Original analysis: Estimation of nucleated cell counts was performed using reference gene primer amplification. Using immunoSEQ multiplex PCR, the repertoire was profiled, and TCRdb retains in-frame clones only, with some absent. For V, J and clone size, that table is used; D and trimming come from the DNA. Of some 260,000 clones in the sample, about 88% were seen once. Living in about 25 US areas, the participants were between roughly 18 and 90 years of age. In assigning cohorts, the study relied on participant-reported clinical history. Trimming removed 5 bases from V and 8 bases from J, with 15 bases in between. The V gene's germline CDR1 is SGHVS and CDR2 FQNEAQ. The CDR3 is 14 amino acids.

The chain links TRBV7-8 to TRBJ1-4; D uncertain. The sequencing sample was made of PBMCs or T cells enriched from blood (not recorded which). The TCR originated in a man aged 25-45 years with acute COVID-19. The CDR3 loop is CASSNPSPREKLFF. CDR3 nucleotides: TGTGCCAGCAGCAACCCCTCGCCCAGGGAAAAACTGTTTTTT.